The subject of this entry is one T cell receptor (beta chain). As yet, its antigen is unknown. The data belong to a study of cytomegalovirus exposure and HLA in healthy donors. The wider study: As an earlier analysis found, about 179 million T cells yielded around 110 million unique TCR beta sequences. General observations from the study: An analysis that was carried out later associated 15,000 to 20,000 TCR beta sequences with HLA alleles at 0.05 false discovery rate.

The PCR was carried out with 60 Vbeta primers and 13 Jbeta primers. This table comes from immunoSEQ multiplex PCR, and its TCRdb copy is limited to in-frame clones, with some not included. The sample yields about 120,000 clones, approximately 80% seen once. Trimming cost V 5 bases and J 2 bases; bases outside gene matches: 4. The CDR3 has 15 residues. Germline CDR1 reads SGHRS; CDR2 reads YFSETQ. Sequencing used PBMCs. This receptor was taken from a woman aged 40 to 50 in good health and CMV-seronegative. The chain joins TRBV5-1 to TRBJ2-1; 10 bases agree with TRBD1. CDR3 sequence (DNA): TGCGCCAGCAGATCGGGACAGGGGACCTACAATGAGCAGTTCTTC. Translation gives CASRSGQGTYNEQFF.